These 13 T cell receptor beta chains were sequenced from one sample in a study of OX40 agonist ivuxolimab in advanced cancers. Profiled with immunoSEQ multiplex PCR; TCRdb holds only in-frame clones, not every one. The sample carries fewer than 75,000 clones, 85% to 90% recorded once. Source: CD4+ or CD8+ T cells sorted from blood, taken in a trial of the OX40 agonist ivuxolimab. The source of these receptors is an adult with an advanced solid tumor such as melanoma, head and neck, liver or kidney cancer.

This rearrangement joins TRBV4-2 to TRBJ2-5, with 7 bases lining up with TRBD1. The end of the DNA is better explained by TRBJ2-7, so the J call may be wrong. This CDR3 region has 14 residues. The germline CDR1 and CDR2 sequences are LGHNA and YNFKEQ. CDR3 amino acids: CASSQTTGTYEQYF. CDR3 sequence (DNA): TGTGCCAGCAGCCAAACGACAGGGACCTACGAGCAGTACTTC.

The chain carries TRBV2 and TRBJ2-7, with TRBD1 matching 8 bases. The V segment lost 2 bases and the J segment 6 bases; nucleotides outside the gene matches: 12. The CDR3 is 16 residues long. CDR1 and CDR2 (germline): SNHLY, FYNNEI. The CDR3 region has the DNA TGTGCCAGCAGTGAACCTGGCAGGGGGCGTCAATCCGAGCAGTACTTC. Protein sequence: CASSEPGRGRQSEQYF.

The CDR3 is CASSGGQRNQPQHF. The CDR3 region has the DNA TGTGCCAGCAGTGGGGGACAGCGCAATCAGCCCCAGCATTTT. V and J are TRBV25-1 and TRBJ1-5; 7 bases align to TRBD1. This CDR3 comprises 14 residues. Germline loops: CDR1 MGHDK, CDR2 SYGVNS. Trimming took 4 bases from V and 2 from J; bases not matched to a gene: 2.

This sequence joins TRBV5-5 and TRBJ1-2; unclear D gene. CDR3 size: 17 residues. CDR1 and CDR2 from the germline V gene are SGHKS and YYEKEE (reference sequence). V was cut by 1 base and J by 5 bases, with 21 bases left in between. The CDR3 sequence: CASSLIPDGLLGYGYTF. The CDR3 region has the DNA TGTGCCAGCAGCTTGATCCCGGACGGACTCCTTGGGTATGGCTACACCTTC. Drawing the rest from reference TRBV5-5 and TRBJ1-2, the complete variable domain is DAGVTQSPTHLIKTRGQQVTLRCSPISGHKSVSWYQQVLGQGPQFIFQYYEKEERGRGNFPDRFSARQFPNYSSELNVNALLLGDSALYLCASSLIPDGLLGYGYTFGSGTRLTVV.

V and J are TRBV14 and TRBJ2-3; the D call may be TRBD1 or TRBD2 (5 bases each). This CDR3 region has 16 residues. The V and J ends lost 4 bases and 4 bases respectively, with 18 bases between them. The germline CDR1 and CDR2 sequences are SGHDN and FVKESK. The CDR3 DNA reads as TGTGCCAGCAGCCGGAGGCAGGGTCAGCCTCCAGATACGCAGTATTTT. The encoded protein is CASSRRQGQPPDTQYF.

In its sample, this clone was seen once. This chain links TRBV5-4 with TRBJ2-5; D is perhaps TRBD1 or TRBD2 (5 bases each). Germline V gene sequence: CDR1 SGHNT, CDR2 YYREEE (reference sequence). This CDR3 region has 16 residues. V dropped 1 base and J dropped 5 bases, with 18 bases sitting between them. CDR3 sequence reads: CASSLQGAGSEETQYF. In DNA form, the CDR3 reads TGTGCCAGCAGCTTGCAGGGCGCAGGGAGTGAGGAGACCCAGTACTTC.

This clone was seen once. The chain uses TRBV27 and TRBJ1-6, with D unresolved. The CDR3 has 14 residues. Per the germline V gene, CDR1 is MNHEY and CDR2 is SMNVEV (reference sequence). The V end lost 3 bases, the J end lost 6 bases, and 9 bases lay between the germline ends. The CDR3 DNA is TGTGCCAGCAGTTTTTCGCAGAGTAATTCACCCCTCCACTTT. Its translation: CASSFSQSNSPLHF.

V and J are TRBV27 and TRBJ2-1; 8 bases are a match to TRBD2. This CDR3 comprises 13 residues. Germline lookup yields CDR1 MNHEY and CDR2 SMNVEV (reference sequence). The ends lost 8 bases at V and 3 bases at J; junction bases unmatched: 3. CDR3: CASGSGGYNEQFF. The DNA of the CDR3 is TGTGCCAGCGGAAGCGGGGGCTACAATGAGCAGTTCTTC.

The chain uses TRBV11-2 and TRBJ2-7, with 9 bases that match TRBD1. The CDR3 runs to 15 residues. J lost 1 base, V lost 5 bases, and 6 bases had no gene match. Germline lookup yields CDR1 SGHAT and CDR2 FQNNGV. The CDR3 DNA reads as TGTGCCAGCAGCCGGGGACAGGGTGGATCCTACGAGCAGTACTTC. Residues: CASSRGQGGSYEQYF.

The chain is built from TRBV5-1 and TRBJ2-5; 8 nucleotides line up with TRBD1. This CDR3 region has 15 residues. Germline loops: CDR1 SGHRS, CDR2 YFSETQ. Trimming removed 0 bases from V and 6 bases from J; junction bases left unmatched: 7. This chain's CDR3 is CASSLAAGGLKTQYF. Here the CDR3 DNA reads TGCGCCAGCAGCTTGGCGGCAGGGGGCTTGAAGACCCAGTACTTC. Based on the CDR3 plus reference TRBV5-1 and TRBJ2-5, the full variable domain is KAGVTQTPRYLIKTRGQQVTLSCSPISGHRSVSWYQQTPGQGLQFLFEYFSETQRNKGNFPGRFSGRQFSNSRSEMNVSTLELGDSALYLCASSLAAGGLKTQYFGPGTRLLVL.

The rearrangement joins TRBV10-3 to TRBJ1-3; D gene unclear. From germline, CDR1 is ENHRY and CDR2 SYGVKD. The V gene lost 10 bases and the J gene lost 0 bases, with 13 bases spanning the gap. The CDR3 sequence is 14 residues long. The CDR3, as DNA: TGTGCCACTGTATTAAGCCTCTCTGGAAACACCATATATTTT. This encodes CATVLSLSGNTIYF.

The genes are TRBV18 and TRBJ2-5, with D tentatively TRBD2 (5 bases). The CDR3 covers 16 residues. From germline, CDR1 is KGHSH and CDR2 LQKENI. Trimming took 4 bases from V and 1 from J, leaving 16 bases between them. The DNA of the CDR3 is TGTGCCAGCTCACTCACGACTAACCAAGTCCAAGAGACCCAGTACTTC. It is translated as CASSLTTNQVQETQYF.

To note about this clone: This sample also contains other DNA sequences that code for the same CDR3. V and J are TRBV5-1 and TRBJ1-6; D remains unclear. V lost 1 base to trimming and J lost 6 bases, with 11 bases between them. CDR3 length: 15 amino acids. Germline-derived CDR1 and CDR2 are SGHRS and YFSETQ. CDR3 bases: TGCGCCAGCAGCTTGAGTGCCGGATCTAATTCACCCCTCCACTTT. Translated: CASSLSAGSNSPLHF.